Listed below are T cell receptor beta chains from one sample, sequenced in a study of OX40 agonist ivuxolimab in advanced cancers. Measured with immunoSEQ multiplex PCR; TCRdb has only the in-frame clones, and not every one. This sample carries 45,000 to 55,000 clones, 81% of them seen once, and the ten largest clones take 6% to 7.5%. Here the sequenced sample was CD4+ or CD8+ T cells sorted from blood, taken in a trial of the OX40 agonist ivuxolimab. These receptors were taken from an adult with an advanced solid tumor such as melanoma, head and neck, liver or kidney cancer. Each CDR3 is given with its conserved first and last residue. Each record gives: D gene, clone size, V gene, J gene, CDR3 protein, CDR3 DNA. A D gene is named only where the DNA matches it firmly. Part of the rows lack a size; the others show once, few, many or a class for expanded clones.

-	-	TRBV7-2	TRBJ2-2	CASSSSSGRGYTGELFF	TGTGCCAGCAGCTCGAGTAGCGGCCGGGGTTACACCGGGGAGCTGTTTTTT
-	-	TRBV5-1	TRBJ2-7	CASSFSGTYEQYF	TGCGCCAGCAGCTTTTCAGGGACCTACGAGCAGTACTTC
-	-	TRBV27	TRBJ1-4	CASSYTTNEKLFF	TGTGCCAGCAGCTACACAACTAATGAAAAACTGTTTTTT
-	-	TRBV5-6	TRBJ1-1	CASSPFYTSPEAFF	TGTGCCAGCAGCCCGTTCTATACTTCCCCTGAAGCTTTCTTT
TRBD1	medium-sized	TRBV6-5	TRBJ1-5	CASSYATGAGEPQHF	TGTGCCAGCAGTTACGCGACAGGGGCTGGGGAGCCCCAGCATTTT
-	once	TRBV4-1	TRBJ1-1	CASSQGPRPGNTEAFF	TGCGCCAGCAGCCAAGGACCGAGGCCAGGGAACACTGAAGCTTTCTTT
TRBD1	-	TRBV19	TRBJ1-2	CASSARQGASYTF	TGTGCCAGTAGTGCCAGACAGGGGGCTTCCTACACCTTC
-	once	TRBV6-5	TRBJ1-4	CASSIRVLDEKLFF	TGTGCCAGCAGTATCCGGGTCCTCGATGAAAAACTGTTTTTT
-	-	TRBV28	TRBJ1-1	CASSLMGNTEAFF	TGTGCCAGCAGTTTAATGGGGAACACTGAAGCTTTCTTT
TRBD2	-	TRBV4-1	TRBJ2-3	CASSQGRLAGDTDTQYF	TGCGCCAGCAGCCAAGGGAGACTAGCGGGAGACACAGATACGCAGTATTTT
TRBD2	-	TRBV6-5	TRBJ2-1	CASSYSRLAGENEQFF	TGTGCCAGCAGTTACTCGAGACTAGCGGGAGAGAATGAGCAGTTCTTC
TRBD2	-	TRBV4-1	TRBJ2-3	CASSLLTSGGVEDTQYF	TGCGCCAGCAGCCTCCTGACTAGCGGCGGAGTTGAAGATACGCAGTATTTT
TRBD2	-	TRBV7-9	TRBJ2-1	CASSHSSGRLTNEQFF	TGTGCCAGCAGCCACTCTAGCGGGAGACTCACCAATGAGCAGTTCTTC
-	-	TRBV27	TRBJ2-2	CASSLSQGGAEATGELFF	TGTGCCAGCAGTTTATCTCAAGGGGGGGCTGAGGCCACCGGGGAGCTGTTTTTT
TRBD2	-	TRBV28	TRBJ2-7	CASSYLGLSYEQYF	TGTGCCAGCAGCTACTTGGGACTATCATACGAGCAGTACTTC
TRBD2	-	TRBV5-4	TRBJ2-7	CASSLPRENSDEQYF	TGTGCCAGCAGCTTGCCGCGGGAGAATTCGGACGAGCAGTACTTC
-	-	TRBV11-2	TRBJ2-1	CASSLGETEQFF	TGTGCCAGCAGCTTGGGAGAAACTGAGCAGTTCTTC
TRBD2	-	TRBV5-6	TRBJ2-3	CASSSLRREYGASDTQYF	TGTGCCAGCAGCTCCCTACGGCGGGAGTATGGGGCGTCAGATACGCAGTATTTT
-	-	TRBV28	TRBJ1-4	CASSLQGQGGEKLFF	TGTGCCAGCAGTTTACAGGGCCAGGGAGGTGAAAAACTGTTTTTT
-	-	TRBV4-1	TRBJ2-4	CASSQERCF	TGCGCCAGCAGCCAAGAGCGGTGCTTC